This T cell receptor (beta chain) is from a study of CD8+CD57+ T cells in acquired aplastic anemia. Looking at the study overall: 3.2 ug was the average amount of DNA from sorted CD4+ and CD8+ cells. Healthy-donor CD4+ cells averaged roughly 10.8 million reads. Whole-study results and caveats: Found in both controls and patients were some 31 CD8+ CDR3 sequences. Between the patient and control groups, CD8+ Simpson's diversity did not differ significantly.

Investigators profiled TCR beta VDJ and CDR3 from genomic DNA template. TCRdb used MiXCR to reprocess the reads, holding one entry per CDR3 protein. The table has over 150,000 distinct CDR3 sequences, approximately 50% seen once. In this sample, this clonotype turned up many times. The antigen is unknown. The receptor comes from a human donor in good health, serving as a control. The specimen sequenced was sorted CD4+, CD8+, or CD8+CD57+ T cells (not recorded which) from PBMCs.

CDR3 sequence: CASSLSARETQYF. CDR3 nucleotide sequence: TGCGCCAGCAGCTTGTCGGCCCGAGAGACCCAGTACTTC. The rearrangement joins TRBV5-1 to TRBJ2-5; D is ambiguous. The germline V and J ends were trimmed by 1 base and 4 bases, with 8 bases remaining between them. The CDR3 extends over 13 amino acids. Germline V gives CDR1 SGHRS, CDR2 YFSETQ.